This T cell receptor (beta chain) was observed in a study of T cell responses to AZD1222 COVID-19 vaccine. Study at large: Second-dose timings of about 4 or about 12 weeks were pooled.

The method was immunoSEQ multiplex PCR; TCRdb's version includes in-frame clones alone and lacks a portion of them. Of around 94,000 clones detected, about four fifths appear once; the ten largest clones hold about a sixth. This clone was counted a single time. Its antigen is not known. General observations from the study: Reports say nearly half of spike-specific TCRs go after unmutated variant regions. Every sample of the repertoires postdated the peak T cell response. When two AZD1222 doses had been given, Spike-specific TCR breadth and depth rose.

This CDR3 is 15 amino acids long. V was pared by 6 bases and J by 9 bases, with 18 bases between. CDR1 and CDR2 (germline): MDHEN, SYDVKM. This specimen was peripheral blood, taken on day 0 of AZD1222 vaccination. The source of this sequence is an adult in good health. The chain links TRBV28 to TRBJ1-6; possible D gene TRBD1, 6 bases. The CDR3 bases are TGTGCCAGCAGGACACCTCGGAACAGGGCTTCACCCCTCCACTTT. It encodes CASRTPRNRASPLHF.